This T cell receptor (beta chain) emerged from a study of blood T cell repertoires in COVID-19. Across the study: The analysed material was cDNA or gDNA that came from T cells, B-cell-depleted T cells, or PBMCs.

CDR1 and CDR2 from the germline V gene are SGHTS and YDEGEE. V lost 3 bases, J lost 8 bases, and 14 bases stayed unmatched. The CDR3 extends over 16 amino acids. Profiled with immunoSEQ multiplex PCR; TCRdb holds only in-frame clones, not every one. This table has about 200,000 clones, 85% to 90% appearing once. The V and J genes are TRBV5-8 and TRBJ2-1, with 7 bases lining up with TRBD2. Specimen: peripheral blood. The receptor's source is a woman in her forties or fifties with COVID-19, enrolled during active disease. CDR3 protein: CASSWGGGFPYDEQFF. CDR3 DNA sequence: TGTGCCAGCAGCTGGGGGGGAGGGTTTCCCTATGATGAGCAGTTCTTC.